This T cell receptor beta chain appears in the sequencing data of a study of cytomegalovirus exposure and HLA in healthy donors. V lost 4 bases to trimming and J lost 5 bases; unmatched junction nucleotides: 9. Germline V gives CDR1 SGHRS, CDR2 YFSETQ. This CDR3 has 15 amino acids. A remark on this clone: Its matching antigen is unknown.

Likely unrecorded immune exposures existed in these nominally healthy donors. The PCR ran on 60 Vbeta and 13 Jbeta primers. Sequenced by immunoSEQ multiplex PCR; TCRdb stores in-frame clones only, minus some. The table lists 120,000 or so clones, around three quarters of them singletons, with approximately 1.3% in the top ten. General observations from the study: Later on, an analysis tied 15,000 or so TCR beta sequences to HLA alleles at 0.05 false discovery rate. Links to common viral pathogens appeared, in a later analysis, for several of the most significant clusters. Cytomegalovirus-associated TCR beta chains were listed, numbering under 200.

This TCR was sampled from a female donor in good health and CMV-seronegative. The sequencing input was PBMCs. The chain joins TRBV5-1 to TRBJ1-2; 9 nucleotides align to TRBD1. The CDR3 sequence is CASSLGQGPGYGYTF. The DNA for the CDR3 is TGCGCCAGCAGCCTCGGACAGGGGCCGGGATATGGCTACACCTTC.